The text below deals with one T cell receptor (beta chain). Germline assignment: CDR1 SEHNR and CDR2 FQNEAQ (reference sequence). CDR3 length: 14 residues. V was cut by 5 bases and J by 5 bases, with 15 bases left in between. Naive CD8 cells, CD45RO-negative and positively selected for CCR7, excluded terminally differentiated effector memory CD45RA+ cells. These data originate in a study of shared clonotypes between healthy human individuals. For the study at large: Per donor, three plates held CD4 naive cells, three held CD4 memory, two held CD8 naive and one held CD8 memory.

TCRdb's table, derived via immunoSEQ multiplex PCR, lists solely in-frame clones and lacks some. The table shows under 2,000,000 clones, with about 95% occurring only once. Sequenced input: naive CD8+ T cells sorted from blood. The sequence was obtained from a man between 18 and 35 years old in good health. The chain carries TRBV7-9 and TRBJ1-1; the D is unclear. The CDR3 reads CASSGVVPGTEAFF. DNA of the CDR3: TGTGCCAGCAGCGGAGTAGTCCCCGGGACTGAAGCTTTCTTT.